Below, 31 T cell receptor beta chains from the same sample are listed, as sequenced in a study of blood T cell repertoires in COVID-19 (dated by TCRdb to the early 2020s). The protocol used for the library was the immunoSEQ multiplex PCR assay. Here the immuneACCESS table is served through TCRdb, limited to in-frame sequences with V and J called. Missing clones are a known gap in these copies; in checked studies unresolved V genes cover under half, and the rest lacks a known reason. For this sample the table gives 200,000 to 250,000 clones, of which 88% were detected only once. The ten largest clonotypes hold approximately 1.7% of the sample. What was sequenced was peripheral blood. The receptors derive from a man between 65 and 85 years old with acute or convalescent COVID-19.

V usage is TRBV2 and J usage is TRBJ2-1, with D perhaps TRBD1 (5 bases). The length of the CDR3 is 17 residues. V lost 2 bases, J lost 7 bases, and 21 bases lay in between. Germline V CDR1 and CDR2: SNHLY, FYNNEI. The CDR3 sequence: CASSEFITGPTKNEQFF. The CDR3 DNA follows: TGTGCCAGCAGTGAATTTATCACAGGCCCAACGAAAAATGAGCAGTTCTTC.

This clone was observed a few times. The V gene is TRBV4-1, the J gene TRBJ2-5; 9 bases are shared with TRBD2. Trimming took 0 bases from V and 5 from J; bases not matched to a gene: 13. The CDR3 is 18 amino acids. CDR1 and CDR2 from the germline V gene are MGHRA and YSYEKL. The CDR3 loop reads CASSQDRAGGVHRETQYF. The CDR3 DNA is TGCGCCAGCAGCCAAGATAGGGCGGGGGGGGTACACAGGGAGACCCAGTACTTC.

About this clone itself: A junction end diverges from the germline sequence, so it may reflect a read error. The chain uses TRBV3-1 (or the pseudogene TRBV3-2) and TRBJ2-2; 13 bases match TRBD2. The germline gives CDR1 LGHDT, CDR2 YNNKEL (reference sequence). The CDR3 totals 16 residues. The CDR3 sequence is CASSPTSGRASGELFF. The CDR3 DNA follows: TGTGCCAGTAGCCCCACTAGCGGGAGGGCGTCCGGGGAGCTGTTTTTT.

This clone was detected a few times. The V call is TRBV5-1, the J call TRBJ1-2; 11 nucleotides line up with TRBD1. Germline V lookup: CDR1 SGHRS, CDR2 YFSETQ. V lost 2 bases, J lost 4 bases, and 7 bases stayed unmatched. The CDR3 spans 16 residues. The chain's CDR3 is CASSFSGQGAGYGYTF. The CDR3 DNA follows: TGCGCCAGCAGCTTCAGTGGACAGGGGGCCGGCTATGGCTACACCTTC.

The chain is built from TRBV18 and TRBJ2-7; 9 bases are shared with TRBD1. The CDR3 totals 15 residues. Germline V gene data show CDR1 as KGHSH and CDR2 as LQKENI. V trimming: 5 bases; J trimming: 3 bases; junction bases outside the gene matches: 8. CDR3 coding DNA: TGTGCCAGCTCAAAGGGCCGGGACAGGGTCTACGAGCAGTACTTC. It translates to CASSKGRDRVYEQYF.

The chain joins TRBV29-1 to TRBJ2-2, with TRBD2 identical over 9 bases. CDR1 SQVTM and CDR2 ANQGSEA come from the germline V gene. The CDR3 sequence is 15 residues long. Trimming took 5 bases from V and 2 from J; bases not matched to a gene: 6. In DNA form, the CDR3 reads TGCAGCGTTCGGCTAGCGGGGTTAAACACCGGGGAGCTGTTTTTT. This translates into CSVRLAGLNTGELFF.

The J gene is TRBJ1-5, the V gene TRBV6-5; D unresolved. Between the trimmed V and J ends, which lost 4 bases and 2 bases, there was a span of 15 bases. The length of the CDR3 is 16 residues. The germline gives CDR1 MNHEY, CDR2 SVGAGI. The CDR3, as DNA: TGTGCCAGCAGTTCCCGAATTGATAGAGGCAATCAGCCCCAGCATTTT. Translating gives CASSSRIDRGNQPQHF.

This chain joins TRBV4-3 and TRBJ1-5, with unresolved D. Trimming shortened V by 0 bases and J by 4 bases, and 7 bases separated the two germline ends. CDR3 length: 14 residues. Germline V gene lookup returns CDR1 LGHNA and CDR2 YSLEER. This CDR3 reads CASSQEVTNQPQHF. The CDR3 DNA follows: TGCGCCAGCAGCCAAGAGGTAACAAATCAGCCCCAGCATTTT.

The V gene is TRBV5-1, the J gene TRBJ2-6; 7 nucleotides line up with TRBD1. Germline CDR1 and CDR2: SGHRS and YFSETQ. The CDR3 runs to 16 residues. Trimming took 4 bases from V and 2 from J; bases not matched to a gene: 6. CDR3: CASSQQGNAGANVLTF. The DNA of the CDR3 is TGCGCCAGCAGCCAACAGGGGAACGCTGGGGCCAACGTCCTGACTTTC.

This clone was recorded a few times. The genes are TRBV5-6 and TRBJ1-3, with a weak D call TRBD1 (5 bases). Germline V gene data show CDR1 as SGHDT and CDR2 as YYEEEE. The V end was cut by 2 bases, the J end by 0 bases, with 9 bases between. The CDR3 extends over 15 amino acids. This chain's CDR3 is CASSLRTSSGNTIYF. CDR3 nucleotides: TGTGCCAGCAGCTTACGGACAAGCTCTGGAAACACCATATATTTT.

This clone was counted a few times. The V call is TRBV5-1, the J call TRBJ2-1; D is unclear. Trimming removed 0 bases at V and 0 bases at J, with 7 bases between. The CDR3 is made up of 15 amino acids. CDR1 is SGHRS and CDR2 is YFSETQ in the germline V gene. The CDR3 coding sequence is TGCGCCAGCAGCTTGGTGGAGAGCTCCTACAATGAGCAGTTCTTC. This translates into CASSLVESSYNEQFF.

The J gene is TRBJ2-7, the V gene TRBV28, with D perhaps TRBD1 (5 bases). The CDR3 spans 13 residues. Trimming cost V 6 bases and J 5 bases, with 14 bases left between them. Germline assignment: CDR1 MDHEN and CDR2 SYDVKM. CDR3 residues: CASRTQDKNEQYF. CDR3 sequence (DNA): TGTGCCAGCAGGACACAGGACAAGAACGAGCAGTACTTC.

The chain employs TRBV28 and TRBJ1-2, with TRBD1 matching over 9 bases. CDR3 length equals 13 residues. V lost 7 bases, J lost 4 bases, and 4 bases stayed unmatched. The germline V gene has CDR1 MDHEN and CDR2 SYDVKM. Here the CDR3 DNA reads TGTGCCAGCACGGGGGACAGGGCCTATGGCTACACCTTC. As protein: CASTGDRAYGYTF.

V and J are TRBV2 and TRBJ1-5, with 8 bases lining up with TRBD1. V lost 6 bases to trimming and J lost 6 bases; unmatched junction nucleotides: 10. The CDR3 length is 15 residues. Germline CDR1 and CDR2: SNHLY and FYNNEI. The CDR3 bases are TGTGCCAGCAGCGCCCGACCAGGGGGCACTCAGCCCCAGCATTTT. Translated: CASSARPGGTQPQHF.

The chain links TRBV27 to TRBJ1-6; D is unclear. The CDR3 has 12 residues. Germline V CDR1 and CDR2: MNHEY, SMNVEV (reference sequence). V was trimmed by 2 bases and J by 9 bases, leaving 5 bases between them. DNA of the CDR3: TGTGCCAGCAGTTTAGGGCTTTCACCCCTCCACTTT. Residues: CASSLGLSPLHF.

This chain connects TRBV27 to TRBJ1-2; TRBD1 aligns across 10 bases. The germline V gene encodes CDR1 MNHEY and CDR2 SMNVEV (reference sequence). The ends lost 5 bases at V and 5 bases at J; junction bases unmatched: 5. This CDR3 is 14 amino acids long. DNA of the CDR3: TGTGCCAGCAGTCCCGGGACAGGGGAGTATGGCTACACCTTC. Translating gives CASSPGTGEYGYTF.

J is TRBJ2-7 and V is TRBV7-8; no clear D gene. V was pared by 1 base and J by 6 bases, with 10 bases between. The CDR3 is 13 residues long. Per germline, CDR1 SGHVS and CDR2 FQNEAQ. The chain's CDR3 is CASSLVSVGEQYF. CDR3 DNA sequence: TGTGCCAGCAGCTTAGTTAGTGTTGGCGAGCAGTACTTC. The full variable domain, with the rest looked up from reference TRBV7-8 and TRBJ2-7, is GAGVSQSPRYKVAKRGQDVALRCDPISGHVSLFWYQQALGQGPEFLTYFQNEAQLDKSGLPSDRFFAERPEGSVSTLKIQRTQQEDSAVYLCASSLVSVGEQYFGPGTRLTVT.

The V and J genes are TRBV5-6 and TRBJ2-3; D ambiguous. V shed 1 base and J shed 0 bases, with 9 bases lying between them. CDR1 and CDR2 from the germline V gene are SGHDT and YYEEEE. The CDR3 runs 15 residues. The CDR3 loop reads CASSLLRSSTDTQYF. DNA for the CDR3: TGTGCCAGCAGCTTGTTGCGCTCTAGCACAGATACGCAGTATTTT.

A remark on this clone: A read error may account for a junction end that differs from germline. CDR3 sequence reads: CASNLSGGYLAFF. CDR3 nucleotide sequence: TGTGCCAGCAATTTATCTGGGGGGTACTTAGCTTTCTTT. This rearrangement joins TRBV28 to TRBJ1-1; D is perhaps TRBD1 (5 bases). The CDR3 is 13 residues long. The germline V gene encodes CDR1 MDHEN and CDR2 SYDVKM.

The chain joins TRBV5-1 to TRBJ2-1; 15 bases line up with TRBD2. Germline CDR1 is SGHRS and CDR2 is YFSETQ. This CDR3 has 15 residues. J gave up 9 bases and V 4 bases, and 5 bases lay outside the gene matches. CDR3 amino acids: CASSLGTSGRFEQFF. CDR3 bases: TGCGCCAGCAGCCTAGGGACTAGCGGGAGGTTTGAGCAGTTCTTC.

The chain carries TRBV29-1 and TRBJ2-6; D gene uncertain. The germline CDR1 and CDR2 sequences are SQVTM and ANQGSEA. Trimming removed 5 bases at V and 1 base at J, with 9 bases between. The CDR3 has 14 residues. CDR3 nucleotide sequence: TGCAGCGTTATAGACAAGTCTGGGGCCAACGTCCTGACTTTC. Its protein product is CSVIDKSGANVLTF.

The chain joins TRBV5-1 to TRBJ2-7, with 11 positions matching TRBD1. Per germline, CDR1 SGHRS and CDR2 YFSETQ. The CDR3 extends over 14 amino acids. Trimming removed 3 bases from V and 8 bases from J; junction bases left unmatched: 7. CDR3 in amino acids: CASSSGTGGPQQYF. The CDR3 coding sequence is TGCGCCAGCAGCTCCGGGACAGGGGGTCCTCAGCAGTACTTC.

The CDR3 loop is CASSTGTSFQETQYF. The CDR3 bases are TGCGCCAGCAGCACCGGGACTAGTTTTCAAGAGACCCAGTACTTC. The chain has TRBV5-1 and TRBJ2-5; 8 bases are shared with TRBD2. The CDR3 spans 15 residues. With V trimmed by 4 bases and J by 2 bases, 7 bases remained unmatched. CDR1 and CDR2 from the germline V gene are SGHRS and YFSETQ.

This rearrangement joins TRBV15 to TRBJ2-7, with a tentative D call TRBD2 (6 bases). Germline lookup yields CDR1 LNHNV and CDR2 YYDKDF (reference sequence). V lost 1 base, J lost 4 bases, and 11 bases lay in between. The CDR3 runs to 14 residues. The CDR3 sequence: CATSRVGRSYEQYF. Written as DNA, the CDR3 is TGTGCCACCAGCAGAGTCGGGAGATCTTACGAGCAGTACTTC.

The chain employs TRBV5-1 and TRBJ1-3; D not certain. The germline V and J ends were trimmed by 0 bases and 0 bases, with 13 bases remaining between them. The length of the CDR3 is 17 residues. Looked up from germline, CDR1 is SGHRS and CDR2 is YFSETQ. The CDR3: CASSLDRDTRSGNTIYF. In nucleotides, the CDR3 is TGCGCCAGCAGCTTGGACAGAGATACCCGCTCTGGAAACACCATATATTTT.

The V call is TRBV5-4, the J call TRBJ1-1; D unresolved. Germline values: CDR1 SGHNT, CDR2 YYREEE (reference sequence). This CDR3 is 15 amino acids long. V lost 2 bases to trimming and J lost 2 bases, with 13 bases between them. Here the CDR3 DNA reads TGTGCCAGCAGCTTCAATTTGGGGAGAAACACTGAAGCTTTCTTT. This encodes CASSFNLGRNTEAFF.

The chain has TRBV9 and TRBJ2-1, with 7 positions matching TRBD2. J gave up 4 bases and V 4 bases, and 8 bases lay outside the gene matches. CDR3 length: 15 amino acids. Per the germline V gene, CDR1 is SGDLS and CDR2 is YYNGEE. DNA of the CDR3: TGTGCCAGCAGCCACCCTAGCGGTGGTTACAATGAGCAGTTCTTC. Translating gives CASSHPSGGYNEQFF.

The CDR3 loop is CATSSGLAKDGEQFF. Here the CDR3 DNA reads TGTGCCACCAGTTCGGGACTAGCGAAAGATGGTGAGCAGTTCTTC. The chain joins TRBV24-1 to TRBJ2-1; 10 nucleotides line up with TRBD2. Germline V gives CDR1 KGHDR, CDR2 SFDVKD. V was pared by 6 bases and J by 9 bases, with 10 bases of the junction left unmatched. This CDR3 region has 15 residues.

V is TRBV9 and J is TRBJ2-3, with D unresolved. With 0 bases removed from V and 1 base from J, the gap between germline ends came to 9 bases. CDR1 SGDLS and CDR2 YYNGEE come from the germline V gene. This CDR3 contains 15 residues. CDR3 amino acids: CASSVATVGTDTQYF. The CDR3 DNA reads as TGTGCCAGCAGCGTAGCTACCGTCGGCACAGATACGCAGTATTTT.

The chain couples TRBV5-1 to TRBJ1-1, with 7 bases matching TRBD1. This CDR3 is built from 14 residues. Looked up from germline, CDR1 is SGHRS and CDR2 is YFSETQ. V trimming: 4 bases; J trimming: 5 bases; junction bases outside the gene matches: 8. CDR3 DNA sequence: TGCGCCAGCAGCAGACAGGGAGATAAGACTGAAGCTTTCTTT. Amino acid sequence: CASSRQGDKTEAFF.

The count of this clone is one. The CDR3 sequence: CASSIASGTHNEQFF. Written as DNA, the CDR3 is TGTGCCAGTAGTATCGCTAGCGGGACCCACAATGAGCAGTTCTTC. The chain uses TRBV19 and TRBJ2-1, with 9 positions matching TRBD2. This CDR3 contains 15 residues. Unmatched junction bases numbered 5, after V lost 3 bases and J lost 5 bases. Germline V gene lookup returns CDR1 LNHDA and CDR2 SQIVND (reference sequence). The complete variable domain, with remaining parts taken from reference TRBV19 and TRBJ2-1, reads DGGITQSPKYLFRKEGQNVTLSCEQNLNHDAMYWYRQDPGQGLRLIYYSQIVNDFQKGDIAEGYSVSREKKESFPLTVTSAQKNPTAFYLCASSIASGTHNEQFFGPGTRLTVL.